The clone carrying this T cell receptor (beta chain) was detected only a few times. Its antigen is still unknown. TCR beta CDR3 regions were amplified from RNA transcripts. The first-round RT-PCR employed HTBI primers together with the Qiagen OneStep RT-PCR kit. A multiplex PCR was then performed as the second round. TCRdb used MiXCR to reprocess the multiplex PCR reads, holding one entry per CDR3 protein. The sample includes approximately 700,000 distinct CDR3 sequences, over 40% seen only once; the top ten take under 3.5%. Uncontrolled infections, pregnancy, lactation or other autoimmune diseases led to patient exclusion. V was shortened by 4 bases and J by 2 bases, with 15 bases between the two germline ends. CDR3 length: 15 residues. Germline V gene lookup returns CDR1 LGHNA and CDR2 YNFKEQ. This record belongs to a study of Graves' ophthalmopathy and Graves' hyperthyroidism. Study information: Researchers obtained peripheral blood at initial diagnosis, before any treatment had begun.

Study observations and caveats: Progression of ophthalmopathy was predicted by the model with approximately 71% sensitivity and around 72% specificity.

This TCR was recovered from an adult man with Graves' ophthalmopathy. The chain is built from TRBV4-2 and TRBJ2-7; D gene ambiguous. Input material: peripheral blood. CDR3 sequence (DNA): TGTGCCAGCAGCCCCTCGGCCCAAACCACCTACGAGCAGTACTTC. It codes for CASSPSAQTTYEQYF.